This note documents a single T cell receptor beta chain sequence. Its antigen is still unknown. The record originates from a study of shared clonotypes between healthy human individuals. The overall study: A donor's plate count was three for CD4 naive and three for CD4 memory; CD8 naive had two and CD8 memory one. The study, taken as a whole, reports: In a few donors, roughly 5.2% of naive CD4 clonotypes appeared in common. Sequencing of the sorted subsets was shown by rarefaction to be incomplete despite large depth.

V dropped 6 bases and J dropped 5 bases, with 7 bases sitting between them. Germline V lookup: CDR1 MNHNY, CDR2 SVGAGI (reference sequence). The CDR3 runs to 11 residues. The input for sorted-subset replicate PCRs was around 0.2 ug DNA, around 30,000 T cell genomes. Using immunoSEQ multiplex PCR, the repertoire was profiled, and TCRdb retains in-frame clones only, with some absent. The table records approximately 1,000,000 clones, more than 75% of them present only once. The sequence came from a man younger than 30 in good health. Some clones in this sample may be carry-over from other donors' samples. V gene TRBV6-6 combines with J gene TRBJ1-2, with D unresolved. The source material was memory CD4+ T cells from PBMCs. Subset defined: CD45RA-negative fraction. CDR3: CASRGPYGYTF. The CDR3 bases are TGTGCCAGCAGAGGACCGTATGGCTACACCTTC.